This T cell receptor (beta chain) came from a study of cytomegalovirus exposure and HLA in healthy donors. A multiplex PCR was run with 60 Vbeta primers and 13 Jbeta primers. Produced via immunoSEQ multiplex PCR; TCRdb's table is partial and in-frame only. The data show about 120,000 clones, 80% seen once. Overall study findings and caveats: In a later analysis, a missense DCLRE1C variant was linked to TCR beta V- and J-gene trimming. The classifier reportedly diagnosed cytomegalovirus status with high specificity and sensitivity.

As regards this clone: Its specificity is not known.

Though nominally healthy at sampling, donors likely had unrecorded immune exposures. The CDR3 loop spans 14 amino acids. V shed 3 bases and J 7 bases; nucleotides not matched to a gene: 6. The germline gives CDR1 MDHEN, CDR2 SYDVKM. The chain links TRBV28 to TRBJ1-5, with 7 bases fitting TRBD1. The source material was PBMCs. The origin of this receptor is a man under 40 in good health and CMV-seronegative. Here the CDR3 reads CASSFPRQGQPQHF. CDR3 nucleotide sequence: TGTGCCAGCAGTTTTCCCCGACAGGGCCAGCCCCAGCATTTT. Supplemented by reference TRBV28 and TRBJ1-5, the full variable domain reads DVKVTQSSRYLVKRTGEKVFLECVQDMDHENMFWYRQDPGLGLRLIYFSYDVKMKEKGDIPEGYSVSREKKERFSLILESASTNQTSMYLCASSFPRQGQPQHFGDGTRLSIL.